One and the same sample provided the 30 T cell receptor beta chains below, sequenced in a study of identical twins. TCRdb used MiXCR to reprocess the 5' RACE reads, holding one entry per CDR3 protein. The sample lists about 730,000 distinct CDR3 sequences, 20% to 25% occurring once. These data were likewise used in another study, on T cells expressing NK-cell markers.

The source material was PBMCs. The source is a young woman in good health.

The chain combines TRBV11-2 with TRBJ2-2; TRBD2 agrees at 10 bases. The V gene's germline CDR1 is SGHAT and CDR2 FQNNGV. V was clipped by 10 bases and J by 5 bases; unmatched bases: 10. The CDR3 consists of 15 residues. CDR3 sequence reads: CATGSLAGRTGELFF. In DNA form, the CDR3 reads TGTGCCACGGGATCACTAGCGGGGAGAACCGGGGAGCTGTTTTTT.

In the case of this clonotype: This sequence may be a read error, since a much larger clone differs from it by one base. The chain recombines TRBV3-1 with TRBJ2-2; 10 bases match TRBD2. The CDR3 contains 19 residues. Germline V gene lookup returns CDR1 LGHDT and CDR2 YNNKEL (reference sequence). In DNA, the CDR3 is TGTGCCAGCAGCCAAACATCATGGCTAGCGGGGGAGAGGACCGGGGAGCTGATTTTT. Amino acid sequence: CASSQTSWLAGERTGELIF.

Only a few counts were recorded for this clonotype. Here the CDR3 reads CASSEPSGGAEQYF. The CDR3 DNA reads TGTGCCAGCAGTGAACCCTCTGGGGGGGCTGAGCAGTACTTC. The chain uses TRBV6-1 and TRBJ2-7, with a tentative D call TRBD2 (7 bases). The CDR3 contains 14 residues. Trimming stripped 2 bases from V and 7 bases from J, with 15 bases between. Germline V CDR1 and CDR2: MNHNS, SASEGT.

The table lists this clonotype with a few counts. This rearrangement joins TRBV12-3 or TRBV12-4 to TRBJ2-5; perhaps TRBD2 as D (6 bases). Trimming shortened V by 2 bases and J by 5 bases, and 12 bases separated the two germline ends. The CDR3 runs 14 residues. The CDR3 reads CASSLYIRGETQYF. The CDR3 coding sequence is TGTGCCAGCAGTTTATATATACGGGGGGAGACCCAGTACTTC.

The chain joins TRBV9 to TRBJ1-2; D is uncertain. This CDR3 has 12 amino acids. V was clipped by 3 bases and J by 5 bases, with 8 bases between them. CDR1 and CDR2 from the germline V gene are SGDLS and YYNGEE. DNA of the CDR3: TGTGCCAGCAGCGCCGACCTTTATGGCTACACCTTC. Translation gives CASSADLYGYTF.

The chain carries TRBV10-3 and TRBJ2-5; D uncertain. The CDR3 covers 12 residues. V was clipped by 11 bases and J by 0 bases, with 10 bases between them. Germline V gene data show CDR1 as ENHRY and CDR2 as SYGVKD. The CDR3 sequence: CASGRDQETQYF. The CDR3 bases are TGTGCCTCTGGACGGGACCAAGAGACCCAGTACTTC.

On this clonotype itself: No DNA is shown, since the ends of the CDR3 on it are uncertain; the CDR3 is the one TCRdb lists. The gene calls are TRBV5-6 and TRBJ2-2. The CDR3 sequence runs 13 residues, both termini included. Germline-derived CDR1 and CDR2 are SGHDT and YYEEEE. The CDR3 reads CASSLLRAGELFF.

This chain links TRBV18 with TRBJ2-4, with 9 bases fitting TRBD2. The junction had 4 bases not matched to a gene; V was cut back by 3 bases and J by 1 base. CDR1 is KGHSH, CDR2 LQKENI, per germline. CDR3 length: 16 residues. CDR3 protein: CASSPGTSSAKNIQYF. The CDR3 DNA reads TGTGCCAGCTCACCCGGGACTAGCTCGGCCAAAAACATTCAGTACTTC.

The genes are TRBV15 and TRBJ2-1; 9 positions match TRBD2. The CDR3 sequence is 16 residues long. From germline, CDR1 is LNHNV and CDR2 YYDKDF (reference sequence). Trimming removed 2 bases from V and 7 bases from J; junction bases left unmatched: 9. CDR3 in DNA: TGTGCCACCAGCAGAACCGTCAGCGGGGGGTTTAATGAGCAGTTCTTC. Its protein product is CATSRTVSGGFNEQFF.

The sample holds a few counts of this clonotype. The CDR3 DNA sequence: TGCAGCGTGGTGGGGGGACAGGGGGCGAATGAGCAGTTCTTC. As protein: CSVVGGQGANEQFF. The chain carries TRBV29-1 and TRBJ2-1; 12 bases match TRBD1. The V gene's germline CDR1 is SQVTM and CDR2 ANQGSEA. J was trimmed by 7 bases and V by 6 bases; bases with no gene match: 7. CDR3 length equals 14 residues.

This chain joins TRBV6-1 and TRBJ2-3, with D tentatively TRBD2 (5 bases). The CDR3 extends over 14 amino acids. CDR1 and CDR2 from the germline V gene are MNHNS and SASEGT. Trimming removed 6 bases at V and 7 bases at J, with 17 bases between. CDR3 sequence: CASRALGELNTQYF. CDR3 nucleotides: TGTGCCAGCAGGGCCCTCGGGGAACTTAATACGCAGTATTTT.

The V gene is TRBV12-3 or TRBV12-4, the J gene TRBJ2-2, with D perhaps being TRBD1 or TRBD2 (5 bases each). The CDR3 has 15 amino acids. V was trimmed by 6 bases and J by 4 bases, leaving 15 bases between them. CDR3 DNA: TGTGCCAGCAGCCAATCGTTTGGGGGCACCGGGGAGCTGTTTTTT. It translates to CASSQSFGGTGELFF.

This clonotype occurred many times. The chain uses TRBV12-3 or TRBV12-4 and TRBJ2-1, with D hard to call. Trimming shortened V by 6 bases and J by 6 bases, and 6 bases separated the two germline ends. There are 11 residues in the CDR3. The DNA of the CDR3 is TGTGCCAGCAGCCCATTCAATGAGCAGTTCTTC. It codes for CASSPFNEQFF.

The chain combines TRBV7-2 with TRBJ2-7, with 10 positions matching TRBD2. In germline, CDR1 is SGHTA, CDR2 FQGNSA. V was pared by 5 bases and J by 0 bases, with 4 bases of the junction left unmatched. The CDR3 is 15 residues long. CDR3 in amino acids: CASSPSGGFSYEQYF. The CDR3 nucleotides read TGTGCCAGCAGCCCTAGCGGGGGTTTCTCCTACGAGCAGTACTTC.

In this sample, this clonotype turned up a few times. The CDR3 loop reads CASSRTGTGDGYTF. CDR3 DNA sequence: TGTGCCAGCAGCCGGACCGGGACAGGGGACGGCTACACCTTC. V gene TRBV6-1 combines with J gene TRBJ1-2; 10 nucleotides align to TRBD1. The V gene's germline CDR1 is MNHNS and CDR2 SASEGT. This CDR3 comprises 14 residues. Losses at the gene ends were 6 bases for V and 8 bases for J; bases not matched to a gene: 9.

The chain couples TRBV5-5 to TRBJ1-1; no reliable D call. CDR1 SGHKS and CDR2 YYEKEE come from the germline V gene (reference sequence). This CDR3 comprises 14 residues. V was shortened by 3 bases and J by 0 bases, with 9 bases between the two germline ends. The CDR3 sequence is CASSSPEMNTEAFF. The CDR3, as DNA: TGTGCCAGCAGCTCCCCCGAGATGAACACTGAAGCTTTCTTT. Full variable domain (rest looked up from reference TRBV5-5 and TRBJ1-1): DAGVTQSPTHLIKTRGQQVTLRCSPISGHKSVSWYQQVLGQGPQFIFQYYEKEERGRGNFPDRFSARQFPNYSSELNVNALLLGDSALYLCASSSPEMNTEAFFGQGTRLTVV.

This clonotype has only a few counts. The chain is built from TRBV7-6 and TRBJ1-1, with D possibly TRBD1 on 5 matching bases. Germline lookup yields CDR1 SGHVS and CDR2 FNYEAQ. Between the trimmed V and J ends, which lost 5 bases and 8 bases, there was a span of 12 bases. The CDR3 totals 12 residues. The CDR3 region is CASSAGAEEAFF. CDR3 bases: TGTGCCAGCAGCGCTGGGGCGGAGGAAGCTTTCTTT.

The chain uses TRBV20-1 and TRBJ2-5; 7 nucleotides agree with TRBD2. V was clipped by 3 bases and J by 4 bases; unmatched bases: 14. Germline V lookup: CDR1 DFQATT, CDR2 SNEGSKA (reference sequence). CDR3 size: 16 residues. CDR3 coding DNA: TGCAGTGCTAGTGGAGTTGCGGGAGTGAAGGGAGAGACCCAGTACTTC. It is translated as CSASGVAGVKGETQYF.

A few counts support this clonotype. The chain recombines TRBV6-6 with TRBJ2-7, with D maybe TRBD1 (5 bases). Deletions cut 5 bases from V and 4 bases from J, with 9 bases between. Germline V CDR1 and CDR2: MNHNY, SVGAGI (reference sequence). The CDR3 sequence is 12 residues long. CDR3 sequence (DNA): TGTGCCAGCAGTCAACAGGCATACGAGCAGTACTTC. Encoded protein: CASSQQAYEQYF.

There are a few counts of this clonotype. The chain employs TRBV12-3 or TRBV12-4 and TRBJ2-7; 12 bases agree with TRBD1. The CDR3 extends over 15 amino acids. V lost 6 bases and J lost 4; bases outside the gene matches: 7. DNA for the CDR3: TGTGCCAGCAGACAGGGACAGGGGGCAGCGTACGAGCAGTACTTC. This codes for CASRQGQGAAYEQYF.

This clonotype was counted many times. The chain carries TRBV29-1 and TRBJ1-1; possible D gene TRBD1, 5 bases. The germline V and J ends were trimmed by 5 bases and 5 bases, with 15 bases remaining between them. The CDR3 has 13 residues. CDR1 and CDR2 (germline): SQVTM, ANQGSEA. CDR3 protein: CSVSLSGGTEAFF. For the CDR3, the DNA is TGCAGCGTTAGCCTCTCCGGGGGGACTGAAGCTTTCTTT. Full variable domain (remainder filled in from reference TRBV29-1 and TRBJ1-1): SAVISQKPSRDICQRGTSLTIQCQVDSQVTMMFWYRQQPGQSLTLIATANQGSEATYESGFVIDKFPISRPNLTFSTLTVSNMSPEDSSIYLCSVSLSGGTEAFFGQGTRLTVV.

This clonotype was picked up a small number of times. The CDR3 loop is CSASQIIAQGGKLFF. The CDR3 DNA follows: TGCAGTGCTAGTCAGATTATAGCCCAGGGTGGAAAACTGTTTTTT. This chain joins TRBV20-1 and TRBJ1-4, with a weak D call TRBD1 (5 bases). CDR1 and CDR2 (germline): DFQATT, SNEGSKA (reference sequence). CDR3 length: 15 residues. V was shortened by 3 bases and J by 10 bases, with 21 bases between the two germline ends.

The J gene is TRBJ2-6, the V gene TRBV5-8; D unresolved. Trimming took 2 bases from V and 1 from J, leaving 13 bases between them. Germline CDR1 and CDR2: SGHTS and YDEGEE. CDR3 size: 17 residues. DNA for the CDR3: TGTGCCAGCAGCTTAACAGCCTTTACGTCTGGGGCCAACGTCCTGACTTTC. Residues: CASSLTAFTSGANVLTF.

This clonotype came up a few times. The V gene is TRBV5-1, the J gene TRBJ2-1, with D tentatively TRBD2 (6 bases). The CDR3 consists of 13 residues. CDR1 is SGHRS, CDR2 YFSETQ, per germline. Trimming stripped 3 bases from V and 5 bases from J, with 9 bases between. CDR3 sequence reads: CASSWGLNNEQFF. The CDR3 coding sequence is TGCGCCAGCAGCTGGGGACTTAACAATGAGCAGTTCTTC.

This clonotype was observed a handful of times. The chain links TRBV20-1 to TRBJ2-1; possibly TRBD2 for D (6 bases). Trimming took 1 base from V and 6 from J, leaving 13 bases between them. This CDR3 is built from 14 residues. Germline loops: CDR1 DFQATT, CDR2 SNEGSKA (reference sequence). This chain's CDR3 is CSARVSGGVNEQFF. The CDR3 nucleotides are TGCAGTGCTAGAGTTAGCGGAGGAGTCAATGAGCAGTTCTTC.

The V gene is TRBV29-1, the J gene TRBJ1-2; 7 bases are a match to TRBD1. Germline V gene sequence: CDR1 SQVTM, CDR2 ANQGSEA. Losses at the gene ends were 7 bases for V and 3 bases for J; bases not matched to a gene: 8. This CDR3 comprises 13 residues. In DNA form, the CDR3 reads TGCAGCGAGCAGACAGGGAGTTACTATGGCTACACCTTC. It translates to CSEQTGSYYGYTF. The complete variable domain, with remaining parts taken from reference TRBV29-1 and TRBJ1-2, reads SAVISQKPSRDICQRGTSLTIQCQVDSQVTMMFWYRQQPGQSLTLIATANQGSEATYESGFVIDKFPISRPNLTFSTLTVSNMSPEDSSIYLCSEQTGSYYGYTFGSGTRLTVV.

This chain uses TRBV5-1 with TRBJ1-4, with D tentatively TRBD1 (5 bases). Per the germline V gene, CDR1 is SGHRS and CDR2 is YFSETQ. V was shortened by 2 bases and J by 2 bases, with 10 bases between the two germline ends. This CDR3 contains 15 residues. CDR3 sequence: CASSFEGTTNEKLFF. The CDR3 DNA reads TGCGCCAGCAGCTTCGAGGGGACTACTAATGAAAAACTGTTTTTT.

The chain carries TRBV20-1 and TRBJ2-7, with D maybe TRBD1 (5 bases). V was shortened by 0 bases and J by 2 bases, with 14 bases between the two germline ends. There are 15 residues in the CDR3. Per the germline V gene, CDR1 is DFQATT and CDR2 is SNEGSKA (reference sequence). The chain's CDR3 is CSAREGQWPAYEQYF. DNA of the CDR3: TGCAGTGCTAGAGAGGGGCAGTGGCCCGCCTACGAGCAGTACTTC.

V and J are TRBV2 and TRBJ2-1; D call uncertain. Germline V lookup: CDR1 SNHLY, CDR2 FYNNEI. CDR3 length: 12 amino acids. V was clipped by 7 bases and J by 5 bases, with 9 bases between them. The CDR3 loop is CASTFHDNEQFF. As DNA, the CDR3 is TGTGCCAGCACCTTCCACGACAATGAGCAGTTCTTC.

This clonotype was observed a handful of times. This chain connects TRBV7-9 to TRBJ2-3; D may be TRBD2 (5 bases). Deletions cut 4 bases from V and 8 bases from J, with 16 bases between. The germline gives CDR1 SEHNR, CDR2 FQNEAQ (reference sequence). There are 14 residues in the CDR3. CDR3 DNA sequence: TGTGCCAGCAGCTCCCTACTACACGGAGGTACGCAGTATTTT. It yields the protein CASSSLLHGGTQYF.